This is a list of T cell receptor beta chains from one sample in a study of a mutant IDH1 vaccine in newly diagnosed glioma. Clones were sequenced by immunoSEQ multiplex PCR, and TCRdb holds only the in-frame ones, with some missing. The data show 70,000 to 100,000 clones, with 91% seen just once and under 0.6% held by the top ten. Their antigens remain unidentified. The starting material was PBMCs, obtained from a glioma patient whose treatment included an IDH1 peptide vaccine. These receptor sequences come from a woman aged 45-65 years with glioma. The CDR3 runs from the conserved cysteine through the conserved F or W. The order of the fields is clone size, D gene, J gene, V gene, CDR3 protein, CDR3 DNA. D genes are given only for firm matches. Not all rows give a size; the values are once, few, many and, for expanded clones, a class.

NA	TRBD2	TRBJ2-1	TRBV6-5	CASSSLWGGAYNEQFF	TGTGCCAGCAGTTCCCTTTGGGGAGGGGCCTACAATGAGCAGTTCTTC
few	NA	TRBJ1-5	TRBV10-3	CAISEGQSNQPQHF	TGTGCCATCAGTGAAGGGCAGAGCAATCAGCCCCAGCATTTT
NA	NA	TRBJ2-1	TRBV6-5	CASSTPGYNEQFF	TGTGCCAGCAGCACACCAGGGTATAATGAGCAGTTCTTC
NA	NA	TRBJ1-2	TRBV6-1	CASSDEDYGYTF	TGTGCCAGCAGTGACGAGGACTATGGCTACACCTTC
NA	NA	TRBJ1-5	TRBV6-1	CASSEGGDYSNQPQHF	TGTGCCAGCAGTGAAGGGGGGGATTATAGCAATCAGCCCCAGCATTTT
NA	NA	TRBJ1-1	TRBV7-6	CASQGNTEAFF	TGTGCCAGCCAGGGGAACACTGAAGCTTTCTTT
NA	TRBD2	TRBJ2-2	TRBV5-1	CASSWPKREANTGELFF	TGCGCCAGCAGCTGGCCTAAGCGGGAGGCGAACACCGGGGAGCTGTTTTTT
few	NA	TRBJ1-5	TRBV6-1	CASSEQRGFQPQHF	TGTGCCAGCAGTGAACAAAGGGGGTTTCAGCCCCAGCATTTT
NA	TRBD2	TRBJ2-7	TRBV7-2	CASSLAPLAGVEQYF	TGTGCCAGCAGCCTAGCCCCACTAGCGGGAGTCGAGCAGTACTTC
NA	NA	TRBJ2-4	TRBV19	CASSIGQGLAKNIQYF	TGTGCCAGTAGTATTGGTCAGGGTCTAGCCAAAAACATTCAGTACTTC
NA	NA	TRBJ1-2	TRBV27	CASSLRGVGSNYGYTF	TGTGCCAGCAGTTTACGCGGAGTGGGCTCTAACTATGGCTACACCTTC
NA	TRBD1	TRBJ1-5	TRBV10-3	CATLPPDREGNQPQHF	TGTGCCACGCTTCCCCCTGACAGGGAAGGCAATCAGCCCCAGCATTTT
NA	TRBD1	TRBJ2-4	TRBV28	CASSPGTGGRNIQYF	TGTGCCAGCAGTCCAGGGACAGGGGGCAGAAACATTCAGTACTTC
NA	TRBD2	TRBJ2-1	TRBV19	CASSPGLAGADEQFF	TGTGCCAGTAGCCCGGGACTAGCGGGAGCCGATGAGCAGTTCTTC
NA	NA	TRBJ1-5	TRBV6-1	CASSELGGHNQPQHF	TGTGCCAGCAGTGAACTAGGAGGGCACAATCAGCCCCAGCATTTT
NA	NA	TRBJ1-1	TRBV6-5	CASIGASEAFF	TGTGCCAGCATTGGGGCCTCGGAAGCTTTCTTT
NA	NA	TRBJ1-2	TRBV7-2	CASSVSFGGGRHGYTF	TGTGCCAGCAGCGTCTCCTTCGGCGGGGGGCGGCATGGCTACACCTTC
NA	NA	TRBJ2-7	TRBV27	CASSFGAPRYLYEQYF	TGTGCCAGCAGTTTCGGAGCGCCCCGTTACCTCTACGAGCAGTACTTC
NA	NA	TRBJ2-5	TRBV18	CASSPGGRETQYF	TGTGCCAGCTCACCAGGGGGAAGAGAGACCCAGTACTTC
NA	NA	TRBJ2-7	TRBV6-6	CASSYGGAAYEQYF	TGTGCCAGCAGTTACGGGGGGGCCGCCTACGAGCAGTACTTC
NA	NA	TRBJ1-1	TRBV28	CASRSGQNRNTEAFF	TGTGCCAGCAGGTCCGGACAGAACCGAAACACTGAAGCTTTCTTT
NA	NA	TRBJ2-2	TRBV11-2	CASREQGGHTGELFF	TGTGCCAGCAGGGAACAGGGCGGGCACACCGGGGAGCTGTTTTTT
NA	NA	TRBJ2-1	TRBV5-6	CASSSGTASYNEQFF	TGTGCCAGCAGCTCGGGGACCGCTTCTTACAATGAGCAGTTCTTC
NA	TRBD1	TRBJ2-2	TRBV23-1	CASSPTTPGQGPHTGELFF	TGCGCCAGCAGCCCCACCACACCGGGACAGGGGCCCCACACCGGGGAGCTGTTTTTT
once	TRBD2	TRBJ2-1	TRBV28	CASTPRVLAGTDNEQFF	TGTGCCAGCACCCCCCGAGTACTAGCGGGAACCGACAATGAGCAGTTCTTC
NA	NA	TRBJ2-3	TRBV28	CASSLVRTDTQYF	TGTGCCAGCAGTTTGGTGCGCACAGATACGCAGTATTTT
NA	TRBD1	TRBJ1-5	TRBV6-1	CASSDRGRDQPQHF	TGTGCCAGCAGTGACAGGGGGCGGGATCAGCCCCAGCATTTT
NA	TRBD1	TRBJ1-1	TRBV7-2	CASSSWTGGYTEAFF	TGTGCCAGCAGCTCTTGGACAGGGGGTTACACTGAAGCTTTCTTT
NA	NA	TRBJ1-2	TRBV6-5	CASRFDEGLYGYTF	TGTGCCAGCAGGTTTGACGAGGGCCTCTATGGCTACACCTTC
NA	NA	TRBJ1-3	TRBV7-9	CASSLSDGSGNTIYF	TGTGCCAGCAGCTTATCCGACGGGTCTGGAAACACCATATATTTT
NA	TRBD1	TRBJ2-1	TRBV5-6	CASSLDKGQVHNEQFF	TGTGCCAGCAGCCTGGATAAGGGACAGGTACACAATGAGCAGTTCTTC
NA	NA	TRBJ2-3	TRBV13	CASSLETGTDTQYF	TGTGCCAGCAGCTTAGAGACCGGCACAGATACGCAGTATTTT
NA	NA	TRBJ1-1	TRBV28	CASTLPPGHNTEAFF	TGTGCCAGCACCCTACCCCCGGGACATAACACTGAAGCTTTCTTT
NA	NA	TRBJ2-5	TRBV6-6	CASSYRSRGQQETQYF	TGTGCCAGCAGTTACCGATCTCGGGGGCAACAAGAGACCCAGTACTTC
NA	NA	TRBJ2-3	TRBV5-8	CASSLGVPDGDTQYF	TGTGCCAGCAGCTTGGGGGTGCCCGATGGGGATACGCAGTATTTT
NA	TRBD1	TRBJ1-1	TRBV7-9	CASTPWQGVTEAFF	TGTGCCAGCACCCCCTGGCAGGGGGTAACTGAAGCTTTCTTT
NA	TRBD2	TRBJ2-7	TRBV5-1	CASSLREGAYEQYF	TGCGCCAGCAGCTTGCGGGAGGGGGCCTACGAGCAGTACTTC
NA	TRBD2	TRBJ2-7	TRBV6-6	CASTRGGVVGEQYF	TGTGCCAGCACCCGCGGGGGGGTAGTCGGCGAGCAGTACTTC
NA	TRBD1	TRBJ2-7	TRBV9	CASSVGTGGWYEQYF	TGTGCCAGCAGCGTAGGTACAGGGGGCTGGTACGAGCAGTACTTC
NA	NA	TRBJ2-7	TRBV15	CATSRAVLYEQYF	TGTGCCACCAGCAGAGCGGTACTCTACGAGCAGTACTTC
NA	NA	TRBJ1-5	TRBV28	CASSLGIGNQPQHF	TGTGCCAGCAGTTTGGGCATAGGCAATCAGCCCCAGCATTTT
NA	NA	TRBJ2-6	TRBV6-4	CASSEDSPNLPGANVLTF	TGTGCCAGCAGTGAGGACAGTCCCAATCTACCTGGGGCCAACGTCCTGACTTTC
once	NA	TRBJ2-3	TRBV5-1	CASSSSQGGTDTQYF	TGCGCCAGCAGCTCTAGTCAGGGAGGCACAGATACGCAGTATTTT
NA	TRBD2	TRBJ2-7	TRBV2	CASSPGTSDYEQYF	TGTGCCAGCAGTCCCGGGACTAGCGACTACGAGCAGTACTTC
NA	NA	TRBJ2-7	TRBV6-1	CASSEVGVYEQYF	TGTGCCAGCAGTGAAGTGGGGGTCTACGAGCAGTACTTC